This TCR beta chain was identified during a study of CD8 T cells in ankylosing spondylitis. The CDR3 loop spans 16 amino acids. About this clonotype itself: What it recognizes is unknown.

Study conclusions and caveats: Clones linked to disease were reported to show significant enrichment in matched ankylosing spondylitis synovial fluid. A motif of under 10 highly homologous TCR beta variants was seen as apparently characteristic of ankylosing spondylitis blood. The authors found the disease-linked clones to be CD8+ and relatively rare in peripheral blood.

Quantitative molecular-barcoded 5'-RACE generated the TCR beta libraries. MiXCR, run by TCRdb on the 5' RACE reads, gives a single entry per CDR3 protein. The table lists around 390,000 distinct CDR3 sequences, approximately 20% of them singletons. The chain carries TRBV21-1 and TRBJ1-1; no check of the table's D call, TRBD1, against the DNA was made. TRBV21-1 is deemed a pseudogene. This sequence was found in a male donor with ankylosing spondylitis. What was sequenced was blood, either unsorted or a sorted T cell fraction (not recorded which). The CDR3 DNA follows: TGTGCCAGCAGCAAAGAAACGACAGGTAGAAACACTGAAGCTTTCTTT. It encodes CASSKETTGRNTEAFF.